This T cell receptor (beta chain) was recorded in a study of control samples from healthy donors and cancer patients (dated by TCRdb to between 2020 and 2021). The method was the immunoSEQ multiplex PCR assay. The source is immuneACCESS, and TCRdb retained only in-frame sequences with V and J called. Part of the clones is not carried over; for the studies checked, unresolved V genes explain less than half of this, and the remainder is unexplained. The sample table records 250,000 to 300,000 clones; around 80% of these occur just once. The leading ten clones occupy roughly 15% of the sample. About this clone: This receptor's antigen is unknown. Qualities for individual bases were not recorded, and no much larger clone is one base off.

CDR1 and CDR2, looked up from the germline V gene, are SGHRS and YFSETQ. A distance of 7 bases separates the germline ends of V and J, which lose 0 bases and 4 bases respectively. From the cysteine up to the phenylalanine, the CDR3 has a length of 13 residues. The sequence is cut down to CDR3 DNA, 39 bases in frame from base 1. Material for sequencing was PBMCs. The V gene is TRBV5-1 and the J gene is TRBJ1-1, and TRBD1 may be the D gene, going by 5 matching bases. This TCR was recovered from a woman in her fifties or sixties with lung cancer. The encoded CDR3 is CASSLAGITEAFF. At the DNA level, the sequence is TGCGCCAGCAGCTTGGCAGGGATCACTGAAGCTTTCTTT.